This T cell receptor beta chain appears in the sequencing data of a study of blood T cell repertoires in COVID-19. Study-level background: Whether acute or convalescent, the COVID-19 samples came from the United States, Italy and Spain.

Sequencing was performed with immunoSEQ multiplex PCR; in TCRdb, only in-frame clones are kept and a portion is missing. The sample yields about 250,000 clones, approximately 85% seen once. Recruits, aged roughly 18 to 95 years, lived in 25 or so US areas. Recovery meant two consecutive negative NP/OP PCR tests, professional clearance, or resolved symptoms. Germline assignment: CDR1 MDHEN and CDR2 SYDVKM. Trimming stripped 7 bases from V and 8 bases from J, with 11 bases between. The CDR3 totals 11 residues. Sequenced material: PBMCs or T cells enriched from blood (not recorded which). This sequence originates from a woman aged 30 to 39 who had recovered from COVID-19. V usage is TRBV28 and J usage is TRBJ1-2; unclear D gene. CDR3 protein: CASTTLAGYTF. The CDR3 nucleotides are TGTGCCAGCACAACCCTGGCCGGCTACACCTTC.